The 9 T cell receptor beta chains given below trace back to one sample, sequenced in a study of CD8+CD57+ T cells in acquired aplastic anemia. TCR beta VDJ and CDR3 profiles were obtained from a genomic DNA template. TCRdb passed the reads through MiXCR, listing each CDR3 protein once. The repertoire holds 150,000 to 200,000 distinct CDR3 sequences, with 63% as singletons. The sequenced material came from sorted CD4+, CD8+, or CD8+CD57+ T cells (not recorded which) from PBMCs. These receptor sequences come from a human donor in good health.

The rearrangement joins TRBV2 to TRBJ1-2; TRBD1 might be the D (5 bases). The CDR3 spans 12 residues. CDR1 and CDR2 from the germline V gene are SNHLY and FYNNEI. Trimming removed 7 bases at V and 6 bases at J, with 12 bases between. The DNA for the CDR3 is TGTGCCAGCAATCAGGGCGAAGATGGCTACACCTTC. Its protein is CASNQGEDGYTF.

This chain connects TRBV29-1 to TRBJ2-6; 7 bases line up with TRBD1. CDR1 is SQVTM and CDR2 is ANQGSEA in the germline V gene. V was pared by 6 bases and J by 0 bases, with 8 bases of the junction left unmatched. The CDR3 runs 16 residues. CDR3 DNA sequence: TGCAGCGTCCAGGACAGGACGACCTCTGGGGCCAACGTCCTGACTTTC. It specifies CSVQDRTTSGANVLTF.

This sequence joins TRBV7-6 and TRBJ1-2, with TRBD1 matching over 10 bases. V lost 5 bases, J lost 5 bases, and 8 bases stayed unmatched. Looked up from germline, CDR1 is SGHVS and CDR2 is FNYEAQ. The CDR3 length is 15 residues. CDR3 region: CASSIGQGGVYGYTF. The CDR3 coding sequence is TGTGCCAGCAGCATAGGACAGGGGGGGGTGTATGGCTACACCTTC.

The chain joins TRBV12-3 or TRBV12-4 to TRBJ2-2; D remains unclear. Trimming removed 8 bases from V and 8 bases from J, with 9 bases in between. There are 11 residues in the CDR3. The CDR3 nucleotides are TGTGCCAGCGGGGAACAGGGGGAGCTGTTTTTT. This translates into CASGEQGELFF.

This chain joins TRBV11-2 and TRBJ2-1; 12 nucleotides line up with TRBD2. The CDR3 contains 18 residues. Germline V CDR1 and CDR2: SGHAT, FQNNGV. V lost 4 bases and J lost 9; bases outside the gene matches: 16. DNA of the CDR3: TGTGCCAGCAGCTCCTCCCTAGCGGGAGGGCCAGATACCACTGAGCAGTTCTTC. This gives the protein CASSSSLAGGPDTTEQFF.

This rearrangement joins TRBV5-6 to TRBJ2-5; TRBD1 might be the D (6 bases). Germline V gives CDR1 SGHDT, CDR2 YYEEEE. Trimming took 1 base from V and 1 from J, leaving 11 bases between them. The CDR3 length is 15 residues. CDR3 bases: TGTGCCAGCAGCTTGTTCGCACAGGGCCAAGAGACCCAGTACTTC. Its translation: CASSLFAQGQETQYF.

This clonotype was seen once. The gene calls are TRBV11-2 and TRBJ2-7; D possibly uses TRBD1 or TRBD2 (6 bases each). Germline V gene lookup returns CDR1 SGHAT and CDR2 FQNNGV. This CDR3 contains 11 residues. Trimming pared 5 bases from V and 10 bases from J, leaving 12 bases between. The CDR3 DNA sequence: TGTGCCAGCAGCCAGAGGGGGGCCCAGTACTTC. Amino acids: CASSQRGAQYF.

The rearrangement links TRBV14 to TRBJ1-2; D gene unclear. The CDR3 sequence is 12 residues long. V lost 1 base and J lost 7, with 7 bases in between. Per the germline V gene, CDR1 is SGHDN and CDR2 is FVKESK. The chain's CDR3 is CASSQGGAGYTF. CDR3 DNA: TGTGCCAGCAGCCAAGGAGGTGCTGGCTACACCTTC.

This sequence joins TRBV2 and TRBJ2-7; TRBD2 matches at 7 bases. The germline V gene encodes CDR1 SNHLY and CDR2 FYNNEI. J lost 4 bases, V lost 6 bases, and 6 bases had no gene match. This CDR3 has 13 amino acids. The CDR3 DNA follows: TGTGCCAGCAGAGGTCTAGCGGTATACGAGCAGTACTTC. Translating gives CASRGLAVYEQYF.